These 30 T cell receptor beta chains originate from one sample sequenced in a study of shared clonotypes between healthy human individuals. Repertoires were generated with immunoSEQ multiplex PCR, while TCRdb's copy carries only in-frame clones and drops some. The sample has 850,000 to 1,200,000 clones; about 74% are singletons. Sequencing was done on a sample of memory CD4+ T cells sorted from blood. Described subset: CD45RA-negative fraction. These TCRs come from a man aged 18 to 35 in good health.

V gene TRBV7-2 combines with J gene TRBJ2-2; D remains unclear. Deletions cut 5 bases from V and 9 bases from J, with 10 bases between. The CDR3 length is 12 residues. Germline V CDR1 and CDR2: SGHTA, FQGNSA. The CDR3 DNA follows: TGTGCCAGCAGCCCAAATTCCCGGGAGCTGTTTTTT. Translating it yields CASSPNSRELFF.

Note on this clone: This sample includes further DNA sequences coding for the same CDR3. The chain recombines TRBV6-6 with TRBJ2-7; 8 nucleotides align to TRBD2. Trimming removed 2 bases from V and 2 bases from J; junction bases left unmatched: 5. Germline CDR1 and CDR2: MNHNY and SVGAGI (reference sequence). This CDR3 has 15 residues. The CDR3 loop reads CASSYTAGGPYEQYF. The CDR3 DNA is TGTGCCAGCAGTTACACCGCGGGGGGCCCCTACGAGCAGTACTTC.

Notes on this clone: The same CDR3 is also encoded by other DNA sequences in this sample. J is TRBJ1-1 and V is TRBV30; D remains ambiguous. V gave up 3 bases and J gave up 2 bases, with 13 bases separating them. CDR3 size: 14 residues. Germline V CDR1 and CDR2: GTSNPN, SVGIG (reference sequence). CDR3 amino acids: CAWSSQTPNTEAFF. The CDR3 nucleotides are TGTGCCTGGAGCTCGCAGACACCTAACACTGAAGCTTTCTTT. The full variable domain, in which reference TRBV30 and TRBJ1-1 provide the parts outside the CDR3, is SQTIHQWPATLVQPVGSPLSLECTVEGTSNPNLYWYRQAAGRGLQLLFYSVGIGQISSEVPQNLSASRPQDRQFILSSKKLLLSDSGFYLCAWSSQTPNTEAFFGQGTRLTVV.

V usage is TRBV2 and J usage is TRBJ2-7; no clear D gene. Germline loops: CDR1 SNHLY, CDR2 FYNNEI. The CDR3 has 13 residues. The germline V and J ends were trimmed by 2 bases and 6 bases, with 11 bases remaining between them. CDR3 sequence (DNA): TGTGCCAGCAGTGAATTAGTCCAGACCGAGCAGTACTTC. Translating gives CASSELVQTEQYF.

J is TRBJ1-1 and V is TRBV4-3; D remains unclear. The CDR3 is 15 amino acids. With 0 bases removed from V and 2 bases from J, the gap between germline ends came to 10 bases. CDR1 and CDR2 (germline): LGHNA, YSLEER. The CDR3 nucleotides read TGCGCCAGCAGCCAAGATCTCGGGGTCAACACTGAAGCTTTCTTT. The encoded protein is CASSQDLGVNTEAFF.

The chain has TRBV28 and TRBJ2-7; a possible D gene is TRBD2 (6 bases). Trimming took 10 bases from V and 0 from J, leaving 13 bases between them. The CDR3 is made up of 13 amino acids. Germline V CDR1 and CDR2: MDHEN, SYDVKM. The CDR3 region has the DNA TGTGCCACCCGAGCGGGCGGCTCCTACGAGCAGTACTTC. Its protein is CATRAGGSYEQYF.

The CDR3, as DNA: TGTGCCAGTAGTCTCCGGGACAGGGCCGACTACGAGCAGTACTTC. This translates into CASSLRDRADYEQYF. V gene TRBV19 combines with J gene TRBJ2-7, with 9 bases fitting TRBD1. J gave up 3 bases and V 5 bases, and 8 bases lay outside the gene matches. The CDR3 is 15 residues long. Per germline, CDR1 LNHDA and CDR2 SQIVND (reference sequence).

The chain has TRBV11-1 and TRBJ2-1; 7 bases map to TRBD1. The V segment lost 5 bases and the J segment 4 bases; nucleotides outside the gene matches: 8. CDR3 length equals 15 residues. The germline V gene encodes CDR1 SGHAT and CDR2 FQDESV (reference sequence). The CDR3 DNA is TGTGCCAGCAGCCCAGGGGGACAACAATACAATGAGCAGTTCTTC. Its translation is CASSPGGQQYNEQFF.

This clone has only a few counts. The CDR3 loop reads CASSPLTWGTEAFF. CDR3 DNA sequence: TGTGCCAGCAGCCCATTGACATGGGGTACTGAAGCTTTCTTT. The V gene is TRBV9, the J gene TRBJ1-1; D not resolved. CDR3 length: 14 residues. Germline V gene sequence: CDR1 SGDLS, CDR2 YYNGEE. Between the trimmed V and J ends, which lost 4 bases and 5 bases, there was a span of 15 bases.

The chain couples TRBV6-1 to TRBJ1-1; a weak D match, TRBD1 (5 bases). In germline, CDR1 is MNHNS, CDR2 SASEGT. V lost 4 bases to trimming and J lost 5 bases, with 14 bases between them. This CDR3 spans 14 amino acids. CDR3 sequence (DNA): TGTGCCAGCAGTGGGGACCCCTTAGGAACTGAAGCTTTCTTT. It is translated as CASSGDPLGTEAFF.

The chain employs TRBV4-1 and TRBJ2-3, with D perhaps being TRBD1 or TRBD2 (5 bases each). Trimming stripped 4 bases from V and 0 bases from J, with 17 bases between. The CDR3 sequence is 17 residues long. From germline, CDR1 is MGHRA and CDR2 YSYEKL. Written as DNA, the CDR3 is TGCGCCAGCAGCCTCGGCCGTGGGGGTGGGAGCACAGATACGCAGTATTTT. Its translation is CASSLGRGGGSTDTQYF.

The rearrangement links TRBV6-1 to TRBJ1-2; possible D gene TRBD1, 6 bases. The CDR3 totals 13 residues. Germline V gene lookup returns CDR1 MNHNS and CDR2 SASEGT. Trimming left V 5 bases short and J 4 bases short, with 11 bases between. The CDR3 bases are TGTGCCAGCAGTAAGGGGGAAAGCTATGGCTACACCTTC. Amino acid sequence: CASSKGESYGYTF.

The chain recombines TRBV6-5 with TRBJ1-1; D possibly corresponds to TRBD1 (5 bases). The CDR3 length is 15 residues. Between the trimmed V and J ends, which lost 2 bases and 0 bases, there was a span of 10 bases. CDR1 MNHEY and CDR2 SVGAGI come from the germline V gene. CDR3: CASSYPGTVNTEAFF. CDR3 nucleotides: TGTGCCAGCAGTTACCCCGGGACGGTGAACACTGAAGCTTTCTTT.

This chain uses TRBV12-5 with TRBJ2-3; no clear D gene. Germline loops: CDR1 LGHNT, CDR2 FRNRAP. V was shortened by 1 base and J by 2 bases, with 7 bases between the two germline ends. The CDR3 loop spans 14 amino acids. CDR3 nucleotides: TGTGCTAGTGGTTTGGGGCATTACACAGATACGCAGTATTTT. This sequence encodes CASGLGHYTDTQYF. Filled out from reference TRBV12-5 and TRBJ2-3, the complete variable domain reads DARVTQTPRHKVTEMGQEVTMRCQPILGHNTVFWYRQTMMQGLELLAYFRNRAPLDDSGMPKDRFSAEMPDATLATLKIQPSEPRDSAVYFCASGLGHYTDTQYFGPGTRLTVL.

The CDR3 nucleotides read TGTGCCAGCAGCCCTGGGCTGAACACTGAAGCTTTCTTT. Translation gives CASSPGLNTEAFF. The rearrangement links TRBV5-4 to TRBJ1-1; no clear D gene. The CDR3 sequence is 13 residues long. The V gene lost 4 bases and the J gene lost 0 bases, with 7 bases spanning the gap. Looked up from germline, CDR1 is SGHNT and CDR2 is YYREEE (reference sequence).

The chain has TRBV7-9 and TRBJ1-1; no clear D. V lost 6 bases and J lost 2, with 10 bases in between. The CDR3 is 13 residues long. Germline V gives CDR1 SEHNR, CDR2 FQNEAQ (reference sequence). This CDR3 is CASRNGQNTEAFF. In DNA form, the CDR3 reads TGTGCCAGCAGAAACGGCCAAAACACTGAAGCTTTCTTT. The full variable domain, rest sourced from reference TRBV7-9 and TRBJ1-1, is DTGVSQNPRHKITKRGQNVTFRCDPISEHNRLYWYRQTLGQGPEFLTYFQNEAQLEKSRLLSDRFSAERPKGSFSTLEIQRTEQGDSAMYLCASRNGQNTEAFFGQGTRLTVV.

The chain links TRBV14 to TRBJ1-2; a weak D match, TRBD1 (5 bases). Germline CDR1 SGHDN, CDR2 FVKESK. The CDR3 sequence is 14 residues long. The germline V and J ends were trimmed by 5 bases and 4 bases, with 14 bases remaining between them. CDR3 residues: CASSLGGTGYGYTF. The CDR3 DNA is TGTGCCAGCAGCTTGGGGGGGACGGGCTATGGCTACACCTTC.

This clone was found a few times. The chain's CDR3 is CASSVGLHGELFF. CDR3 coding DNA: TGTGCCAGCAGCGTAGGTCTTCACGGGGAGCTGTTTTTT. This rearrangement joins TRBV9 to TRBJ2-2, with D uncertain. Germline V gives CDR1 SGDLS, CDR2 YYNGEE. The CDR3 spans 13 residues. The V end lost 0 bases, the J end lost 7 bases, and 7 bases lay between the germline ends.

The gene calls are TRBV19 and TRBJ1-4; 8 bases are a match to TRBD1. Trimming at V came to 6 bases and at J to 6 bases, leaving 9 bases not matched to a gene. In germline, CDR1 is LNHDA, CDR2 SQIVND (reference sequence). The CDR3 loop spans 15 amino acids. CDR3 region: CASSPRDRRHEKLFF. The CDR3, as DNA: TGTGCCAGTAGCCCGAGGGACAGGCGGCATGAAAAACTGTTTTTT.

The rearrangement links TRBV10-3 to TRBJ2-7, with 13 bases that match TRBD2. Trimming at V came to 3 bases and at J to 6 bases, leaving 5 bases not matched to a gene. Per the germline V gene, CDR1 is ENHRY and CDR2 is SYGVKD. The CDR3 length is 15 residues. The CDR3, as DNA: TGTGCCATCAGTGAACGGACTAGCGGGAGTACCGAGCAGTACTTC. Protein sequence: CAISERTSGSTEQYF.

This clone was seen ten or more times. The V and J genes are TRBV21-1 and TRBJ2-7. TRBV21-1 is termed a pseudogene. The length of the CDR3 is 8 residues. DNA for the CDR3: TGTGCCAAATCCGAGCAGTACTTC. Amino acid sequence: CAKSEQYF.

V and J are TRBV28 and TRBJ2-5; D may be TRBD2 (6 bases). The CDR3 is made up of 14 amino acids. The V end lost 3 bases, the J end lost 5 bases, and 13 bases lay between the germline ends. Germline lookup yields CDR1 MDHEN and CDR2 SYDVKM. The DNA of the CDR3 is TGTGCCAGCAGTTTCGCGGGGTGGGGGGAGACCCAGTACTTC. Translating gives CASSFAGWGETQYF. The whole variable domain, filled in from reference TRBV28 and TRBJ2-5, reads DVKVTQSSRYLVKRTGEKVFLECVQDMDHENMFWYRQDPGLGLRLIYFSYDVKMKEKGDIPEGYSVSREKKERFSLILESASTNQTSMYLCASSFAGWGETQYFGPGTRLLVL.

The V and J genes are TRBV7-2 and TRBJ2-7; D is unclear. CDR3 length equals 12 residues. From germline, CDR1 is SGHTA and CDR2 FQGNSA. Trimming shortened V by 5 bases and J by 3 bases, and 8 bases separated the two germline ends. As DNA, the CDR3 is TGTGCCAGCAGCAACCCTCTCTACGAGCAGTACTTC. Residues: CASSNPLYEQYF.

V usage is TRBV5-4 and J usage is TRBJ2-1; TRBD2 matches 14 bases. In germline, CDR1 is SGHNT, CDR2 YYREEE (reference sequence). V shed 5 bases, J shed 6 bases, and the junction held 1 base outside the gene matches. CDR3 length: 14 residues. The CDR3 loop is CASRGLAGANEQFF. The CDR3 DNA is TGTGCCAGCAGGGGACTAGCGGGAGCCAATGAGCAGTTCTTC.

The gene calls are TRBV5-1 and TRBJ2-7, with 9 bases fitting TRBD1. The V gene end was trimmed by 1 base and the J gene end by 0 bases; junction bases not matched to a gene: 11. Germline loops: CDR1 SGHRS, CDR2 YFSETQ. The CDR3 loop spans 18 amino acids. CDR3 sequence reads: CASSLIPGTGTSSYEQYF. The CDR3 nucleotides read TGCGCCAGCAGCTTGATCCCCGGGACAGGGACGAGCTCCTACGAGCAGTACTTC.

The genes are TRBV7-9 and TRBJ2-5; 13 bases match TRBD2. There are 16 residues in the CDR3. The trim removed 5 bases at V and 2 bases at J, leaving 5 bases unmatched. The germline gives CDR1 SEHNR, CDR2 FQNEAQ (reference sequence). CDR3 sequence reads: CASSPLLAGGQETQYF. The DNA for the CDR3 is TGTGCCAGCAGCCCATTACTAGCGGGGGGGCAAGAGACCCAGTACTTC.

The rearrangement joins TRBV19 to TRBJ2-3; D gene unclear. This CDR3 is built from 14 residues. V lost 2 bases and J 1 base, leaving 7 bases between the germline ends. Germline values: CDR1 LNHDA, CDR2 SQIVND (reference sequence). CDR3 nucleotide sequence: TGTGCCAGTAGTATACGGACCCGCACAGATACGCAGTATTTT. Its translation: CASSIRTRTDTQYF. The variable domain in full, completed from reference TRBV19 and TRBJ2-3, reads DGGITQSPKYLFRKEGQNVTLSCEQNLNHDAMYWYRQDPGQGLRLIYYSQIVNDFQKGDIAEGYSVSREKKESFPLTVTSAQKNPTAFYLCASSIRTRTDTQYFGPGTRLTVL.

This chain joins TRBV12-1 and TRBJ2-2. TRBV12-1 has pseudogene status. The CDR3 is 17 residues long. The CDR3: CASSFGCMGVRTGELFF. The CDR3 DNA sequence: TGTGCCAGCAGCTTTGGTTGTATGGGGGTTAGGACCGGGGAGCTGTTTTTT.

The chain employs TRBV30 and TRBJ2-7, with 7 bases identical to TRBD1. Unmatched junction bases numbered 14, after V lost 8 bases and J lost 7 bases. CDR1 is GTSNPN, CDR2 SVGIG, per germline (reference sequence). This CDR3 spans 13 amino acids. DNA of the CDR3: TGTGCCCGCCGGACAGGCGCCATGGGTGAGCAGTACTTC. It encodes CARRTGAMGEQYF. Combining the CDR3 with reference TRBV30 and TRBJ2-7 gives the whole variable domain SQTIHQWPATLVQPVGSPLSLECTVEGTSNPNLYWYRQAAGRGLQLLFYSVGIGQISSEVPQNLSASRPQDRQFILSSKKLLLSDSGFYLCARRTGAMGEQYFGPGTRLTVT.

This clone occurred a few times. V usage is TRBV20-1 and J usage is TRBJ2-5; D is uncertain. Germline CDR1 DFQATT, CDR2 SNEGSKA (reference sequence). The CDR3 has 11 amino acids. Trimming cost V 6 bases and J 5 bases, with 10 bases left between them. CDR3 sequence (DNA): TGCAGTGCGGAACACAGTGAGACCCAGTACTTC. Translated: CSAEHSETQYF.